The clone carrying this T cell receptor beta chain was recorded a few times. Its antigen remains unknown. This sample is drawn from a study of cytomegalovirus exposure and HLA in healthy donors. Regarding the study as a whole: About 90% or about 30% of the time was how often most TCR beta V segments were productive, according to an earlier analysis.

The PCR employed 60 Vbeta primers together with 13 Jbeta primers. Clones were sequenced by immunoSEQ multiplex PCR, and TCRdb holds only the in-frame ones, with some missing. The sample carries 150,000 to 200,000 clones, about 80% recorded once. V was clipped by 2 bases and J by 0 bases, with 14 bases between them. Germline V CDR1 and CDR2: GTSNPN, SVGIG (reference sequence). The CDR3 is 17 amino acids. V is TRBV30 and J is TRBJ1-6; a possible D gene is TRBD1 (5 bases). Material: PBMCs. The clonotype originates from a woman aged 18-29 years in good health and CMV-seropositive. In DNA form, the CDR3 reads TGTGCCTGGAGTTCCCGGAGGGGAAACTCCTATAATTCACCCCTCCACTTT. This sequence encodes CAWSSRRGNSYNSPLHF.